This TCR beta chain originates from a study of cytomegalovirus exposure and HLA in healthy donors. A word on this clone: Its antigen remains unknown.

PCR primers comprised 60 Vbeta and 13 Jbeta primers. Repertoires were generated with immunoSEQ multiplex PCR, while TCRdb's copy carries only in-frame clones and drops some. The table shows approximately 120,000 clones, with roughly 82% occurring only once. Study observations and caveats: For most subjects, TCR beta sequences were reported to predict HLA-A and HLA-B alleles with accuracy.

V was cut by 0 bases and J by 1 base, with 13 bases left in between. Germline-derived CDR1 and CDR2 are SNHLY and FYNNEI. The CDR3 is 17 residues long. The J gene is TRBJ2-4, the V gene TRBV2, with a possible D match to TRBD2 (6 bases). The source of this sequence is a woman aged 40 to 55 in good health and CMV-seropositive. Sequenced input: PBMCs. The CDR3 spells CASSEASGVGAKNIQYF. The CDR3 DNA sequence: TGTGCCAGCAGTGAAGCTAGCGGAGTGGGGGCCAAAAACATTCAGTACTTC. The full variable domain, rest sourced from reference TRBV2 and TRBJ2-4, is EPEVTQTPSHQVTQMGQEVILRCVPISNHLYFYWYRQILGQKVEFLVSFYNNEISEKSEIFDDQFSVERPDGSNFTLKIRSTKLEDSAMYFCASSEASGVGAKNIQYFGAGTRLSVL.